This T cell receptor beta chain was profiled in a study of T cells of healthy individuals. In this sample, this clonotype turned up a few times. One entry per CDR3 protein results from TCRdb running MiXCR on the 5' RACE reads. Of about 96,000 distinct CDR3 sequences in the sample, 17% were seen once. The germline gives CDR1 MNHNS, CDR2 SASEGT. V was pared by 7 bases and J by 5 bases, with 17 bases between. The CDR3 consists of 14 residues. This receptor was identified in a human donor in good health. The V and J genes are TRBV6-1 and TRBJ1-1; D possibly corresponds to TRBD1 (5 bases). This CDR3 reads CASNWRTRETEAFF. CDR3 nucleotides: TGTGCCAGCAATTGGCGGACACGAGAAACTGAAGCTTTCTTT.